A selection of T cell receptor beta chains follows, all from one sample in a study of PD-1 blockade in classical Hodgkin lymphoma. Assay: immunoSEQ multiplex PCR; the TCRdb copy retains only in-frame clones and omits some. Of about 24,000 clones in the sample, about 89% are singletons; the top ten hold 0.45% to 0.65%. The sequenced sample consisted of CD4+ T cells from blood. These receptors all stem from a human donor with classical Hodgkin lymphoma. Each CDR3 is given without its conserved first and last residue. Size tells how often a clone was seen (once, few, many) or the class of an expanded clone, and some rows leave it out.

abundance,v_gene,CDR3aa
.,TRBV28,ASSFYSRGAGGNTIY
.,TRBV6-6,ASNPRRGHGYT
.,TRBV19,ASSILGTGLQY
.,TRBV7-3,ASSSLGGGENTQY
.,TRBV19,ASSIAASGRQETQY
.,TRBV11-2,ASSLAGRASNQPQH
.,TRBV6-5,ASRGGWVTEAF
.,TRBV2,ASSRDRGLHEQY
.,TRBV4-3,ASSQIDRVNEQF
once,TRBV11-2,ASSLRGTGGEDTQY
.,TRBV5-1,ASSPPGGETQY
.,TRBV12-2,ASRLGRDQETQY
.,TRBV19,ASSASGEITDTQY
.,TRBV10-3,AISEGTVPITETQY
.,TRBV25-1,ASSDLGHGGNTGELF
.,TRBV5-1,ASSLGGYSNQPQH
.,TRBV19,ASSQQEDTEAF
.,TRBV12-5,ASGLFSGGTDTQY
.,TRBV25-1,ASSVQGIEAF
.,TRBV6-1,ASSGWDTRAAGYGYT
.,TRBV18,ASSPGETQY
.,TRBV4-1,ASSPPIQGNEKLF
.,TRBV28,ASSTFLRDRGFGYT
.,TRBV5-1,ASSGTGGSYEQY